This T cell receptor beta chain was captured by sequencing in a study of cytomegalovirus exposure and HLA in healthy donors. Study-wide background: Genotyping showed around 80% of a few hundred donors falling in the Caucasian-associated ancestry cluster.

The PCR made use of 60 Vbeta and 13 Jbeta primers. Sequencing was performed with immunoSEQ multiplex PCR; in TCRdb, only in-frame clones are kept and a portion is missing. The data contain roughly 140,000 clones, about 68% of them singletons. Per the germline V gene, CDR1 is MNHEY and CDR2 is SMNVEV (reference sequence). The CDR3 runs to 14 residues. The V and J ends lost 5 bases and 4 bases respectively, with 11 bases between them. The TCR was taken from a man between 18 and 35 years old in good health and CMV-seronegative. The V and J genes are TRBV27 and TRBJ1-4; perhaps TRBD1 as D (6 bases). Sequenced material: PBMCs. CDR3 nucleotides: TGTGCCAGCAGTACGACAGGTGATAATGAAAAACTGTTTTTT. Its translation is CASSTTGDNEKLFF.